This is a list of T cell receptor beta chains from one sample in a study of T cells in Graves' hyperthyroidism and ophthalmopathy. TCRdb re-derived calls from the multiplex PCR reads in MiXCR, one entry per CDR3 protein. The top ten hold about 14% of the sample, which has hundreds of thousands of distinct CDR3 sequences, around 14% seen once. Input material: blood. The receptor set was obtained from a woman aged 18-29 years with Graves' hyperthyroidism. CDR3s include the opening cysteine and the closing phenylalanine or tryptophan. Fields, in order: clone size, J gene, D gene, V gene, CDR3 DNA, CDR3 protein. D genes are given only for firm matches. For some rows the clone size is stated as once, few or many, or as a class when expanded; others skip it.

>many|TRBJ1-1|TRBD1|TRBV27
TGTGCCAGCAGTCCCCCCAGCCGGGACAGCCCTAGTGGAGCTTTCTTT
CASSPPSRDSPSGAFF
>many|TRBJ1-5|.|TRBV6-1
TGTGCCAGCAGTTACCTTGGCCAAAACAATCAGCCCCAGCATTTT
CASSYLGQNNQPQHF
>.|TRBJ1-1|.|TRBV5-6
TGTGCCAGCACCACGGACCGTCGTCGCTTGATGAACACTGAAGCTTTCTTT
CASTTDRRRLMNTEAFF
>many|TRBJ2-7|.|TRBV28
TGTGCCAGCAGTTTACAGGGCTTAAGGTCCTACGAGCAGTACTTC
CASSLQGLRSYEQYF
>few|TRBJ2-7|.|TRBV6-5
TGTGCCAGCAGTTACGGACGGCAATCCTACGAGCAGTACTTC
CASSYGRQSYEQYF
>many|TRBJ2-1|.|TRBV7-2
TGTGCCAGCAGCTTAGTGGGTAGCGCGGACTACAATGAGCAGTTCTTC
CASSLVGSADYNEQFF
>.|TRBJ1-1|.|TRBV4-2
TGTGCCAGCAGCCAATCCCGGGCGGCCGGGAACACTGAAGCTTTCTTT
CASSQSRAAGNTEAFF
>few|TRBJ2-7|.|TRBV6-1
TGTGCCAGCAGTGAAGCTACACCGGGACCCGATCCTTACGAGCAGTACTTC
CASSEATPGPDPYEQYF
>many|TRBJ2-7|.|TRBV2
TGTGCCAGCAGTGACAGGGCGTGGGATTCCTACGAGCAGTACTTC
CASSDRAWDSYEQYF
>few|TRBJ2-3|.|TRBV27
TGTGCCAGCAGTTTATTCAGGGGCAGCACAGATACGCAGTATTTT
CASSLFRGSTDTQYF
>few|TRBJ1-2|.|TRBV20-1
TGCAGTGCTAGCGGAGGGACTTCCTATGGCTACACCTTC
CSASGGTSYGYTF
>many|TRBJ1-5|.|TRBV12-3/TRBV12-4
TGTGCCAGCAGTCTGTCCTCAGGCAACAATCAGCCCCAGCATTTT
CASSLSSGNNQPQHF
>once|TRBJ1-5|TRBD1|TRBV2
TGTGCCAGCACTGGGACAGGACGCTATAGCAATCAGCCCCAGCATTTT
CASTGTGRYSNQPQHF
>many|TRBJ2-3|TRBD2|TRBV20-1
TGCAGTGCCTGGCGGCGGGAGGGCAGGGATACGCAGTATTTT
CSAWRREGRDTQYF
>many|TRBJ1-1|.|TRBV6-1
TGTGCCAGCAGACAGCAGAACACTGAAGCTTTCTTT
CASRQQNTEAFF
>.|TRBJ2-3|.|TRBV28
TGTGCCAGCAGTTTAATGGGGTCATTAGGGACAGATACGCAGTATTTT
CASSLMGSLGTDTQYF
>few|TRBJ2-7|.|TRBV7-3
TGTGCCAGCAGTTCAGAACAGGTCGGCGACGAGCAGTACTTC
CASSSEQVGDEQYF
>many|TRBJ2-1|.|TRBV28
TGTGCTCATATGGGGGCGGGCGTTACCTACAATGAGCAGTTCTTC
CAHMGAGVTYNEQFF
>many|TRBJ2-1|.|TRBV28
TGTGCCAGCAGTACAGGGCCATACAATGAGCAGTTCTTC
CASSTGPYNEQFF
>.|TRBJ1-2|TRBD1|TRBV29-1
TGCAGCGTCCAGGGGGGAGGAGATGGCTACACCTTC
CSVQGGGDGYTF
>many|TRBJ1-5|.|TRBV9
TGTGCCAGCAGCGAGGAGGGCGACAGTCGTCAGCCCCAGCATTTT
CASSEEGDSRQPQHF
>.|TRBJ2-5|.|TRBV14
TGTGCCAGCAGCGCCCGGGGGACCCAGTGCTTC
CASSARGTQCF